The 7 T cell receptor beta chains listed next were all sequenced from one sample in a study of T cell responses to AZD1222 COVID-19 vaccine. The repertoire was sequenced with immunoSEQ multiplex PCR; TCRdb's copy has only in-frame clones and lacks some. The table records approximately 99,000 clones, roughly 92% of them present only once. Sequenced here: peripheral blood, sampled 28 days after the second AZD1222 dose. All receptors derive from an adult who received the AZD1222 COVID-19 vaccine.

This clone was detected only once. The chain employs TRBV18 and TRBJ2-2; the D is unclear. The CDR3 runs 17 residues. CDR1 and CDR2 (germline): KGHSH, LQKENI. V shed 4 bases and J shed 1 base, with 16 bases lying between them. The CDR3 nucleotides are TGTGCCAGCTCACAAACTGCTACTGGGAAGAACACCGGGGAGCTGTTTTTT. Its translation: CASSQTATGKNTGELFF.

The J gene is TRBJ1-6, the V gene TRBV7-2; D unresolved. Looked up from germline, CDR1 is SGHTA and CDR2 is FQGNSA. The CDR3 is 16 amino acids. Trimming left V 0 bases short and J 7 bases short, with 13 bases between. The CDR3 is CASSLAPPGRNSPLHF. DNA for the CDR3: TGTGCCAGCAGCTTAGCGCCTCCAGGCCGAAATTCACCCCTCCACTTT.

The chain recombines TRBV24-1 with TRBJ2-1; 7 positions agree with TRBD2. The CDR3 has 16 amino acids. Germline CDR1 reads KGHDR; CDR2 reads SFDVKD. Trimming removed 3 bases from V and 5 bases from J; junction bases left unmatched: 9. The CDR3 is CATSDRTSSQDNEQFF. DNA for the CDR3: TGTGCCACCAGTGATAGGACTAGTTCCCAGGACAATGAGCAGTTCTTC.

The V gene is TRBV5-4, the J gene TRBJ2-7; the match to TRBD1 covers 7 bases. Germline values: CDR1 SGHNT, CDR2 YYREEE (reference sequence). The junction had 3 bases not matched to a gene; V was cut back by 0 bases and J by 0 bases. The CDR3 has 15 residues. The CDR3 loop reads CASSLEQGSSYEQYF. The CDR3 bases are TGTGCCAGCAGCTTGGAACAGGGGAGCTCCTACGAGCAGTACTTC.

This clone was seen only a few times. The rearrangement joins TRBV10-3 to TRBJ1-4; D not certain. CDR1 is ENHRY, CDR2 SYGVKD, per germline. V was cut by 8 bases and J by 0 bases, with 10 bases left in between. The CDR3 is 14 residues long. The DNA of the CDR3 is TGTGCCATCGGCGGCAGTGCAACTAATGAAAAACTGTTTTTT. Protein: CAIGGSATNEKLFF.

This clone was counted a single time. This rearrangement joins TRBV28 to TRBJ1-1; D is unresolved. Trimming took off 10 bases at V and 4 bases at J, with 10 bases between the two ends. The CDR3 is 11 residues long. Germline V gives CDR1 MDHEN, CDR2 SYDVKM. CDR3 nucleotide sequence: TGTGCCACGGGCCTGGGCACTGAAGCTTTCTTT. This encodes CATGLGTEAFF. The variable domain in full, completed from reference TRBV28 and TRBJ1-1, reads DVKVTQSSRYLVKRTGEKVFLECVQDMDHENMFWYRQDPGLGLRLIYFSYDVKMKEKGDIPEGYSVSREKKERFSLILESASTNQTSMYLCATGLGTEAFFGQGTRLTVV.

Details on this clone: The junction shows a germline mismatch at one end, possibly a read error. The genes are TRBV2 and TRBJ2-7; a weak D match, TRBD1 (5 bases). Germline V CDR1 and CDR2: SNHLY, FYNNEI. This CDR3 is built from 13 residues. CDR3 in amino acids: CASSSDRIYQQYF. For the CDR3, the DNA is TGTGCCAGCAGCTCTGACAGAATCTACCAGCAGTACTTC.